The clone carrying this T cell receptor beta chain has a single count. Data came from immunoSEQ multiplex PCR; TCRdb stores just in-frame clones and leaves some out. This sample has over 30,000 clones, with 85% to 95% found just once. This specimen comes from a study of blood T cell repertoires in COVID-19. Study-level information: Italy, Spain and the United States were the sources of the convalescent and acute COVID-19 samples.

The V gene end was trimmed by 2 bases and the J gene end by 2 bases; junction bases not matched to a gene: 4. This CDR3 is built from 15 residues. Germline values: CDR1 MNHEY, CDR2 SVGAGI. What was sequenced was peripheral blood. The clonotype was recovered from a human donor in a cohort sampled during active COVID-19. This sequence joins TRBV6-5 and TRBJ2-7; 9 nucleotides line up with TRBD2. The CDR3 DNA is TGTGCCAGCAGTTACCGGGCTAGCGGGACCTACGAGCAGTACTTC. Translating it yields CASSYRASGTYEQYF.